The next 18 T cell receptor beta chains were all read from a single sample in a study of T cells expressing NK-cell markers. TCRdb reprocessed the 5' RACE reads and stores each CDR3 protein as one record, lacking DNA. This sample's clone table lists approximately 550,000 distinct CDR3 sequences. Sequencing used blood T cells: a sorted CD56 or NKG2C T cell subset, CD4+ or CD8+ T cells, or bulk PBMC T cells (not recorded which). The origin of the receptors is a man aged 18 to 35 in good health.

V and J are TRBV5-1 and TRBJ2-2; as DNA is missing, the TRBD1 call by TCRdb cannot be tested. Per the germline V gene, CDR1 is SGHRS and CDR2 is YFSETQ. The CDR3 loop spans 15 amino acids. Here the CDR3 reads CASISRTGGPGELFF. Variable domain in full (rest from reference TRBV5-1 and TRBJ2-2): KAGVTQTPRYLIKTRGQQVTLSCSPISGHRSVSWYQQTPGQGLQFLFEYFSETQRNKGNFPGRFSGRQFSNSRSEMNVSTLELGDSALYLCASISRTGGPGELFFGEGSRLTVL.

The chain recombines TRBV30 with TRBJ2-1; TCRdb picks TRBD2, but there is no DNA to check that call. This CDR3 spans 15 amino acids. The germline CDR1 and CDR2 sequences are GTSNPN and SVGIG (reference sequence). CDR3 sequence reads: CAWSVRAGGDNEQFF.

The gene calls are TRBV4-1 and TRBJ2-1. The CDR3 length is 12 residues. Germline V gives CDR1 MGHRA, CDR2 YSYEKL. The chain's CDR3 is CASSHEGNEQFF.

This chain links TRBV7-2 with TRBJ2-5. The CDR3 length is 13 residues. Germline V gene data show CDR1 as SGHTA and CDR2 as FQGNSA. CDR3 loop: CASSRLIQETQYF.

The chain couples TRBV25-1 to TRBJ2-1; the D call from TCRdb, TRBD2, cannot be confirmed without DNA. Germline CDR1 is MGHDK and CDR2 is SYGVNS. The CDR3 has 18 amino acids. The CDR3 sequence is CASSGLLVGAAIYNEQFF.

The genes are TRBV20-1 and TRBJ2-5. This CDR3 has 13 residues. Per the germline V gene, CDR1 is DFQATT and CDR2 is SNEGSKA (reference sequence). The CDR3 sequence: CSAGVNSVQTQYF.

This sequence joins TRBV5-1 and TRBJ2-2; absent DNA, TCRdb's TRBD2 call cannot be checked. Per the germline V gene, CDR1 is SGHRS and CDR2 is YFSETQ. The CDR3 totals 16 residues. This CDR3 reads CASTTSWTSGSGELFF.

The chain employs TRBV20-1 and TRBJ2-7; TCRdb lists TRBD2, though no DNA is available to test this call. This CDR3 has 16 amino acids. In germline, CDR1 is DFQATT, CDR2 SNEGSKA (reference sequence). CDR3: CSAWGRLAGGWYEQYF.

The J gene is TRBJ1-2, the V gene TRBV10-3; TCRdb reports TRBD1, a call that lacks DNA to check it against. Germline V gene lookup returns CDR1 ENHRY and CDR2 SYGVKD. This CDR3 has 14 amino acids. CDR3 sequence: CAIKGETANYGYTF.

This chain links TRBV12-3 or TRBV12-4 with TRBJ2-5; the D call of TRBD1 rests on TCRdb alone, since no DNA is present to check it. The CDR3 length is 15 residues. The CDR3 sequence is CASSPPWGRRETQYF.

The chain combines TRBV10-3 with TRBJ2-3; TCRdb proposes TRBD1, but this gene call is untestable without DNA. Germline CDR1 is ENHRY and CDR2 is SYGVKD. The CDR3 runs to 13 residues. The CDR3 sequence is CAITLSVSDTQYF.

The chain recombines TRBV29-1 with TRBJ2-4; TCRdb outputs TRBD1, but without DNA this stays unchecked. This CDR3 has 11 amino acids. The germline CDR1 and CDR2 sequences are SQVTM and ANQGSEA. The CDR3 loop is CSAWDRARQYF.

The chain employs TRBV15 and TRBJ2-5; TCRdb returns TRBD1, unconfirmable since there is no DNA. Germline-derived CDR1 and CDR2 are LNHNV and YYDKDF (reference sequence). CDR3 size: 15 residues. Here the CDR3 reads CATSSTRTVGETQYF.

The CDR3 here is CASSAPGTGSNEQYF. The chain is built from TRBV9 and TRBJ2-7; TCRdb's D call of TRBD1 is untestable without DNA. This CDR3 has 15 residues. Germline V gene data show CDR1 as SGDLS and CDR2 as YYNGEE.

V usage is TRBV5-5 and J usage is TRBJ1-5; the D call from TCRdb, TRBD1, cannot be confirmed without DNA. This CDR3 region has 16 residues. CDR1 is SGHKS, CDR2 YYEKEE, per germline (reference sequence). CDR3 in amino acids: CASSSRGPGSNQPQHF.

J is TRBJ2-7 and V is TRBV20-1; with no DNA, the TCRdb D assignment of TRBD2 cannot be verified. This CDR3 is built from 15 residues. Germline CDR1 DFQATT, CDR2 SNEGSKA (reference sequence). CDR3 sequence: CSARDGGLAPYEQYF.

The rearrangement uses TRBV7-3 and TRBJ2-6; TCRdb's D gene call, TRBD1, goes unchecked for lack of DNA. Germline values: CDR1 SGHTA, CDR2 FQGTGA. The CDR3 sequence is 19 residues long. CDR3 sequence reads: CASSPLPGTHSSGANVLTF. The whole variable domain, filled in from reference TRBV7-3 and TRBJ2-6, reads GAGVSQTPSNKVTEKGKYVELRCDPISGHTALYWYRQSLGQGPEFLIYFQGTGAADDSGLPNDRFFAVRPEGSVSTLKIQRTERGDSAVYLCASSPLPGTHSSGANVLTFGAGSRLTVL.

The V gene is TRBV5-1, the J gene TRBJ1-2. The CDR3 sequence is 12 residues long. CDR1 is SGHRS, CDR2 YFSETQ, per germline. CDR3 protein: CASSLGQNGYTF.